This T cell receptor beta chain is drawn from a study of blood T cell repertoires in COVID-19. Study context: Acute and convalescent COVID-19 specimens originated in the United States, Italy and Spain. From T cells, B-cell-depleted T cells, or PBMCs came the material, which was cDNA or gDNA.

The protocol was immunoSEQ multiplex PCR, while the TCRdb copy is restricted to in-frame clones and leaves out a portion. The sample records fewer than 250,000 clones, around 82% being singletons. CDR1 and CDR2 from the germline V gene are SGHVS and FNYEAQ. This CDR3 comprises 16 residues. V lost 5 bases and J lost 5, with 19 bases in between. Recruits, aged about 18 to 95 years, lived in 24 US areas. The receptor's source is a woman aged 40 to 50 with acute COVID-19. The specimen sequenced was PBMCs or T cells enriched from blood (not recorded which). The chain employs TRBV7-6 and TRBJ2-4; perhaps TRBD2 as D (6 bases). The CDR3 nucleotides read TGTGCCAGCAGCCCGCGGGGACGGCAGGGTCAAAACATTCAGTACTTC. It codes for CASSPRGRQGQNIQYF.